This T cell receptor (beta chain) was retrieved from a study of T-cell memory formation after mild COVID-19. TCRdb re-analysed the 5' RACE reads in MiXCR, keeping a single row per CDR3 protein. The repertoire holds a few hundred thousand distinct CDR3 sequences, with approximately 15% as singletons. This clonotype was seen ten or more times. The CDR3 runs 15 residues. CDR1 and CDR2 (germline): SGHRS, YFSETQ. V shed 0 bases and J shed 0 bases, with 6 bases lying between them. The sequenced material came from PBMCs or a T cell subset sorted from them (not recorded which). The rearrangement links TRBV5-1 to TRBJ2-2; perhaps TRBD1 as D (5 bases). This TCR was sampled from a man aged 18 to 30 who had mild COVID-19 (a few samples of this study predate the infection). Cell type and time point are not known. The chain's CDR3 is CASSLGTTNTGELFF. CDR3 nucleotide sequence: TGCGCCAGCAGCTTGGGGACAACGAACACCGGGGAGCTGTTTTTT.